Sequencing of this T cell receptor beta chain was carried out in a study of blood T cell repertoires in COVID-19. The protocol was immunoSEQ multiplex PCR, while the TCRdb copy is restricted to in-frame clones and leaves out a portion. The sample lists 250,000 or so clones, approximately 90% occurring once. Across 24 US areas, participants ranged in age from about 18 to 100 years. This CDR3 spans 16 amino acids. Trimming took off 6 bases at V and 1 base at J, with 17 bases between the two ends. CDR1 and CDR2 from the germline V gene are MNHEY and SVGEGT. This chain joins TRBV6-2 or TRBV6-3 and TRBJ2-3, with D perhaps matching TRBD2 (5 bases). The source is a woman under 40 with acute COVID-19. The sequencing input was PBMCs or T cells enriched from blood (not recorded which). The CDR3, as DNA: TGTGCCAGCAGCCCTTCTCTCCCGGAGGGCACAGATACGCAGTATTTT. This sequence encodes CASSPSLPEGTDTQYF.